One sample yielded the 9 T cell receptor beta chains listed below, sequenced in a study of shared clonotypes between healthy human individuals. Terminally differentiated effector memory CD45RA+ cells were excluded by CCR7 positive selection of CD45RO-negative cells. Sequencing used immunoSEQ multiplex PCR; TCRdb keeps in-frame clones, though not all of them. Of millions of clones listed, about 93% were seen once; the top ten hold 1.5% to 2%. Sequenced: naive CD8+ T cells from PBMCs. These receptors all come from a man aged 18 to 35 in good health. Some clones in this sample may be carry-over from other donors' samples.

This clone has just one count. Other DNA variants within this sample encode the same CDR3. The rearrangement uses TRBV4-1 and TRBJ1-1, with D unresolved. The germline gives CDR1 MGHRA, CDR2 YSYEKL. The CDR3 runs 15 residues. Between the trimmed V and J ends, which lost 1 base and 0 bases, there was a span of 9 bases. CDR3 bases: TGCGCCAGCAGCCAAGGGGGAGGGATGAACACTGAAGCTTTCTTT. Protein sequence: CASSQGGGMNTEAFF.

This chain links TRBV10-3 with TRBJ2-3; D is perhaps TRBD1 (6 bases). Germline loops: CDR1 ENHRY, CDR2 SYGVKD. V was cut by 5 bases and J by 0 bases, with 9 bases left in between. The CDR3 is 14 amino acids. CDR3 DNA: TGTGCCATCAGTAGAACAGGGAGCACAGATACGCAGTATTTT. Its translation: CAISRTGSTDTQYF.

V gene TRBV7-8 combines with J gene TRBJ2-1; 8 bases line up with TRBD2. Germline V gives CDR1 SGHVS, CDR2 FQNEAQ. CDR3 length equals 16 residues. Trimming at V came to 1 base and at J to 6 bases, leaving 8 bases not matched to a gene. In DNA, the CDR3 is TGTGCCAGCAGCTTAGACGCGGGAGGTGTTGTCAATGAGCAGTTCTTC. Its translation: CASSLDAGGVVNEQFF. Using reference TRBV7-8 and TRBJ2-1 for the parts outside the CDR3, the full variable domain is GAGVSQSPRYKVAKRGQDVALRCDPISGHVSLFWYQQALGQGPEFLTYFQNEAQLDKSGLPSDRFFAERPEGSVSTLKIQRTQQEDSAVYLCASSLDAGGVVNEQFFGPGTRLTVL.

The chain carries TRBV7-2 and TRBJ2-6; tentative D call: TRBD1 (6 bases). Trimming removed 2 bases at V and 4 bases at J, with 12 bases between. The CDR3 length is 16 residues. CDR1 SGHTA and CDR2 FQGNSA come from the germline V gene. The CDR3 protein is CASSLPGVTGANVLTF. CDR3 nucleotide sequence: TGTGCCAGCAGCTTACCAGGGGTAACCGGGGCCAACGTCCTGACTTTC.

The rearrangement uses TRBV29-1 and TRBJ2-7; D gene uncertain. Trimming pared 5 bases from V and 3 bases from J, leaving 14 bases between. The CDR3 runs to 13 residues. The germline V gene encodes CDR1 SQVTM and CDR2 ANQGSEA. The CDR3 loop is CSVLATPSYEQYF. The CDR3, as DNA: TGCAGCGTTCTCGCCACTCCCAGCTACGAGCAGTACTTC.

Regarding this clone: This CDR3 is missing its conserved last phenylalanine or tryptophan, likely due to a read error. The DNA is omitted, as the CDR3 cannot be located on it reliably, and the CDR3 follows TCRdb's listing. The chain joins TRBV6-6 to TRBJ2-3; TRBD2, the D gene given by the table, was not confirmed from the DNA. With termini counted, the CDR3 has 13 amino acids. Germline lookup yields CDR1 MNHNY and CDR2 SVGAGI (reference sequence). CDR3 amino acids: CASSYSNTPFFSR.

The V gene is TRBV2, the J gene TRBJ1-2, with unresolved D. In germline, CDR1 is SNHLY, CDR2 FYNNEI. The CDR3 spans 8 residues. With 9 bases removed from V and 7 bases from J, the gap between germline ends came to 3 bases. CDR3 sequence (DNA): TGTGCCAGTCTTGGCTACACCTTC. The encoded protein is CASLGYTF. The variable domain in full, with the rest retrieved from reference TRBV2 and TRBJ1-2, is EPEVTQTPSHQVTQMGQEVILRCVPISNHLYFYWYRQILGQKVEFLVSFYNNEISEKSEIFDDQFSVERPDGSNFTLKIRSTKLEDSAMYFCASLGYTFGSGTRLTVV.

V is TRBV7-9 and J is TRBJ2-7, with 7 bases aligning to TRBD1. Germline CDR1 and CDR2: SEHNR and FQNEAQ (reference sequence). The ends lost 5 bases at V and 1 base at J; junction bases unmatched: 14. CDR3 length: 17 residues. In DNA form, the CDR3 reads TGTGCCAGCAGCCCCACCTTCCGACAGGGCTGGTCCTACGAGCAGTACTTC. It yields the protein CASSPTFRQGWSYEQYF.

The V gene is TRBV5-4, the J gene TRBJ1-1, with a tentative D call TRBD1 (5 bases). Germline V gives CDR1 SGHNT, CDR2 YYREEE (reference sequence). CDR3 length equals 15 residues. Between the trimmed V and J ends, which lost 0 bases and 0 bases, there was a span of 9 bases. DNA for the CDR3: TGTGCCAGCAGCTTGGCCGACAGCTTGAACACTGAAGCTTTCTTT. As protein: CASSLADSLNTEAFF.